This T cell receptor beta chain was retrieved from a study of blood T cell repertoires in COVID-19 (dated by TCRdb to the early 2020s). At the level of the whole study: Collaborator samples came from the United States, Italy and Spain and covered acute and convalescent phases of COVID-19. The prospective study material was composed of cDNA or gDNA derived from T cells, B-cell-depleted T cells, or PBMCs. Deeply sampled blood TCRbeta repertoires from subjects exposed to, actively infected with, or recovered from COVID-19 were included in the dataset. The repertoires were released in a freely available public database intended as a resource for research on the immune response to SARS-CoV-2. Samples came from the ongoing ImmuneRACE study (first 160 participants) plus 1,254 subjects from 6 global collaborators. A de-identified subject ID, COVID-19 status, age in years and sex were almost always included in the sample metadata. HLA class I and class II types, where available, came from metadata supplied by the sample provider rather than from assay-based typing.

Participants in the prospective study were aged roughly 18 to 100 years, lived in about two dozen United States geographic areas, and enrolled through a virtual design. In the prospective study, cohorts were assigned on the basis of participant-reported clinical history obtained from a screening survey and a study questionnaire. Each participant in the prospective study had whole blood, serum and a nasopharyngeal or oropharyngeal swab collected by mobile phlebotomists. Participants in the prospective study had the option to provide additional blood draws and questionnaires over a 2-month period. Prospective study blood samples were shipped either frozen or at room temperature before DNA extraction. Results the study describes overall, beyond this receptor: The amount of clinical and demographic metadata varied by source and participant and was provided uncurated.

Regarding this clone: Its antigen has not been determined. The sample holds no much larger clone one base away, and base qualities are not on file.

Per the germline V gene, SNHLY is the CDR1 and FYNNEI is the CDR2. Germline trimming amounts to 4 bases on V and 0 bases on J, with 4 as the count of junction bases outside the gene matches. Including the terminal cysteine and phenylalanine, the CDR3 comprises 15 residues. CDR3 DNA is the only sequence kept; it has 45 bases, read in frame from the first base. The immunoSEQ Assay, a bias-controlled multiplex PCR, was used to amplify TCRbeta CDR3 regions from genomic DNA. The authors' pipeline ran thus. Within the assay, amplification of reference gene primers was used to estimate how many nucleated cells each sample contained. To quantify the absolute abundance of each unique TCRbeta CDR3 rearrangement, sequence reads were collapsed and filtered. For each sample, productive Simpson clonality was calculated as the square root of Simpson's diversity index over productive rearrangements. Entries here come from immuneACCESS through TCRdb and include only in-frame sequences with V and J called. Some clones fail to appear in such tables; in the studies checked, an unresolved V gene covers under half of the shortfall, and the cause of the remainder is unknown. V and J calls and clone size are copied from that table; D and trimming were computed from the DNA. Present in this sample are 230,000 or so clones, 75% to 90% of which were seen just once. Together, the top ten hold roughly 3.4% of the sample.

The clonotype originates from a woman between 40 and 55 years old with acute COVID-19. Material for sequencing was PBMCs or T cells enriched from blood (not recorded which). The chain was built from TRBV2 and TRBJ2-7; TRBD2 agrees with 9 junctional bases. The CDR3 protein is CASSVWTSDSYEQYF. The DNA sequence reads TGTGCCAGCAGTGTTTGGACTAGCGACTCCTACGAGCAGTACTTC.